This passage covers 29 T cell receptor beta chains from one sample sequenced in a study of blood T cells in healthy people across ages. Through a sample-barcoded 5' primer and a J-beta primer mix, a second PCR was run for roughly 6 to 11 cycles. TCRdb ran MiXCR on the 5' RACE reads and lists one entry per CDR3 protein. The sample has around 1.5 million distinct CDR3 sequences; about 35% are singletons. Sequenced sample: blood. These receptors came from a woman aged 30 to 39 in good health.

The chain couples TRBV29-1 to TRBJ1-5; D possibly corresponds to TRBD1 (5 bases). This CDR3 has 11 residues. Germline V CDR1 and CDR2: SQVTM, ANQGSEA. The germline V and J ends were trimmed by 7 bases and 9 bases, with 13 bases remaining between them. CDR3 amino acids: CSAGGDSPQHF. The CDR3 DNA follows: TGCAGCGCCGGGGGGGATTCGCCCCAGCATTTT.

This clonotype was seen a handful of times. The CDR3 protein is CATSRDRSTSRVATNEKLFF. CDR3 nucleotide sequence: TGTGCCACCAGCAGAGATAGGAGCACCTCCCGGGTGGCAACTAATGAAAAACTGTTTTTT. The rearrangement links TRBV15 to TRBJ1-4; D is undetermined. This CDR3 spans 20 amino acids. The V end was cut by 0 bases, the J end by 0 bases, with 20 bases between. Germline V lookup: CDR1 LNHNV, CDR2 YYDKDF (reference sequence). Combining the CDR3 with reference TRBV15 and TRBJ1-4 gives the whole variable domain DAMVIQNPRYQVTQFGKPVTLSCSQTLNHNVMYWYQQKSSQAPKLLFHYYDKDFNNEADTPDNFQSRRPNTSFCFLDIRSPGLGDTAMYLCATSRDRSTSRVATNEKLFFGSGTQLSVL.

Note on this clonotype: Being one base from a much bigger clone, this may be a read error. The genes are TRBV15 and TRBJ1-2; no reliable D call. Germline loops: CDR1 LNHNV, CDR2 YYDKDF (reference sequence). CDR3 length: 12 amino acids. CDR3 coding DNA: TGTGCCACCAGCAGGGACTTCTATGGCGACACCTTC. Protein: CATSRDFYGDTF.

The chain links TRBV15 to TRBJ2-3; 13 nucleotides agree with TRBD2. Trimming took 5 bases from V and 4 from J; bases not matched to a gene: 3. The V gene's germline CDR1 is LNHNV and CDR2 YYDKDF (reference sequence). CDR3 length: 15 amino acids. The DNA for the CDR3 is TGTGCCACCAGCCGGACTAGCGGGAGTCCAGATACGCAGTATTTT. This translates into CATSRTSGSPDTQYF. Using reference TRBV15 and TRBJ2-3 for the parts outside the CDR3, the full variable domain is DAMVIQNPRYQVTQFGKPVTLSCSQTLNHNVMYWYQQKSSQAPKLLFHYYDKDFNNEADTPDNFQSRRPNTSFCFLDIRSPGLGDTAMYLCATSRTSGSPDTQYFGPGTRLTVL.

V usage is TRBV19 and J usage is TRBJ2-4, with no clear D. The V end was cut by 5 bases, the J end by 0 bases, with 14 bases between. Germline assignment: CDR1 LNHDA and CDR2 SQIVND (reference sequence). This CDR3 region has 16 residues. The CDR3 DNA is TGTGCCAGTAGTTCCATGGAATCAATAGCCAAAAACATTCAGTACTTC. This gives the protein CASSSMESIAKNIQYF.

This clonotype was counted many times. The genes are TRBV10-3 and TRBJ2-5; 7 bases are a match to TRBD2. CDR1 is ENHRY, CDR2 SYGVKD, per germline. The CDR3 length is 12 residues. V trimming: 5 bases; J trimming: 4 bases; junction bases outside the gene matches: 1. The CDR3 protein is CAISSGGETQYF. CDR3 DNA: TGTGCCATCAGTTCGGGGGGAGAGACCCAGTACTTC.

The chain recombines TRBV7-8 with TRBJ2-3, with D hard to call. Trimming removed 1 base from V and 4 bases from J, with 9 bases in between. This CDR3 has 14 amino acids. Germline V CDR1 and CDR2: SGHVS, FQNEAQ. CDR3 DNA sequence: TGTGCCAGCAGCTTAGTAGGTAGACCAGATACGCAGTATTTT. Translation gives CASSLVGRPDTQYF.

This chain uses TRBV2 with TRBJ2-7; 8 positions agree with TRBD1. This CDR3 comprises 14 residues. Per the germline V gene, CDR1 is SNHLY and CDR2 is FYNNEI. V was clipped by 5 bases and J by 6 bases; unmatched bases: 9. The CDR3 reads CASSLRTGMSEQYF. The CDR3 coding sequence is TGTGCCAGCAGTCTAAGGACAGGGATGAGCGAGCAGTACTTC. Combining the CDR3 with reference TRBV2 and TRBJ2-7 gives the whole variable domain EPEVTQTPSHQVTQMGQEVILRCVPISNHLYFYWYRQILGQKVEFLVSFYNNEISEKSEIFDDQFSVERPDGSNFTLKIRSTKLEDSAMYFCASSLRTGMSEQYFGPGTRLTVT.

The chain carries TRBV6-9 and TRBJ2-3, with D possibly called TRBD1 or TRBD2 (7 bases each). The length of the CDR3 is 16 residues. Trimming cost V 10 bases and J 5 bases, with 25 bases left between them. Germline loops: CDR1 MNHGY, CDR2 SVAAGI. The CDR3 DNA sequence: TGTGCCACCCCACTCCCAGACAGGGAGGGGGGAGATACGCAGTATTTT. Its translation: CATPLPDREGGDTQYF.

This clonotype was counted a few times. V and J are TRBV7-9 and TRBJ2-1; D unclear. V gave up 4 bases and J gave up 7 bases, with 17 bases separating them. Germline lookup yields CDR1 SEHNR and CDR2 FQNEAQ (reference sequence). This CDR3 spans 15 amino acids. DNA of the CDR3: TGTGCCAGCAGCTGGCACCCGGACCTTGGGAATGAGCAGTTCTTC. Translating gives CASSWHPDLGNEQFF.

This chain connects TRBV12-3 or TRBV12-4 to TRBJ2-7, with TRBD2 as a possible D gene (5 bases). The CDR3 contains 16 residues. V was clipped by 1 base and J by 0 bases, with 13 bases between them. CDR3 region: CASSLGPAGPSYEQYF. In nucleotides, the CDR3 is TGTGCCAGCAGTTTAGGGCCTGCGGGCCCCTCCTACGAGCAGTACTTC.

The chain has TRBV20-1 and TRBJ2-7, with D possibly TRBD2 on 6 matching bases. The CDR3 totals 13 residues. Trimming removed 6 bases at V and 4 bases at J, with 16 bases between. Per the germline V gene, CDR1 is DFQATT and CDR2 is SNEGSKA (reference sequence). This chain's CDR3 is CSAGRGARYEQYF. Written as DNA, the CDR3 is TGCAGTGCGGGTCGCGGGGCTCGATACGAGCAGTACTTC.

This clonotype was seen repeatedly, ten times or more. The V and J genes are TRBV7-2 and TRBJ2-3, with D possibly TRBD2 on 6 matching bases. The CDR3 spans 16 residues. Between the trimmed V and J ends, which lost 1 base and 2 bases, there was a span of 13 bases. Germline CDR1 reads SGHTA; CDR2 reads FQGNSA. CDR3 loop: CASSLGRAGPTDTQYF. The CDR3 DNA reads as TGTGCCAGCAGCTTAGGCAGGGCGGGGCCCACAGATACGCAGTATTTT.

This clonotype was observed a handful of times. The chain has TRBV9 and TRBJ2-1; 9 positions match TRBD2. Germline lookup yields CDR1 SGDLS and CDR2 YYNGEE. Germline trimming cut 1 base from V and 4 bases from J; bases unmatched to any gene: 9. CDR3 size: 17 residues. The CDR3 sequence is CASSVPRTSEEYNEQFF. CDR3 sequence (DNA): TGTGCCAGCAGCGTACCCCGGACTAGCGAGGAATACAATGAGCAGTTCTTC. The full variable domain, in which reference TRBV9 and TRBJ2-1 provide the parts outside the CDR3, is DSGVTQTPKHLITATGQRVTLRCSPRSGDLSVYWYQQSLDQGLQFLIQYYNGEERAKGNILERFSAQQFPDLHSELNLSSLELGDSALYFCASSVPRTSEEYNEQFFGPGTRLTVL.

The chain joins TRBV6-6 to TRBJ2-7, with TRBD1 identical over 9 bases. The trim removed 7 bases at V and 4 bases at J, leaving 8 bases unmatched. The germline V gene has CDR1 MNHNY and CDR2 SVGAGI (reference sequence). CDR3 length: 14 amino acids. The CDR3 coding sequence is TGTGCCAGCACTAAACCGGGACAGGGTTACGAGCAGTACTTC. It codes for CASTKPGQGYEQYF.

Only a few counts were recorded for this clonotype. The V and J genes are TRBV9 and TRBJ2-5; 9 bases are shared with TRBD1. Germline CDR1 reads SGDLS; CDR2 reads YYNGEE. The CDR3 totals 15 residues. Germline trimming cut 4 bases from V and 5 bases from J; bases unmatched to any gene: 9. This CDR3 reads CASSRGDRARETQYF. CDR3 coding DNA: TGTGCCAGCAGCAGAGGGGACAGGGCTCGGGAGACCCAGTACTTC.

The chain joins TRBV12-3 or TRBV12-4 to TRBJ1-2, with 8 bases aligning to TRBD1. V was pared by 1 base and J by 8 bases, with 3 bases of the junction left unmatched. CDR3 length: 13 amino acids. CDR3 sequence: CASSLGTGTGYTF. The CDR3 nucleotides are TGTGCCAGCAGTTTAGGGACAGGGACCGGCTACACCTTC.

This clonotype turned up a few times. V gene TRBV28 combines with J gene TRBJ2-5; no clear D. The J call may not be correct, given that the DNA end is closer to TRBJ2-7. Germline V lookup: CDR1 MDHEN, CDR2 SYDVKM. The CDR3 totals 12 residues. The CDR3 coding sequence is TGTGCCAGCAGTTTTGGGCAGATCGAGCAGTACTTC. Its translation is CASSFGQIEQYF.

This chain connects TRBV28 to TRBJ2-7; 8 bases line up with TRBD2. The J call is doubtful: the DNA matches TRBJ2-5 better. This CDR3 has 15 amino acids. Germline values: CDR1 MDHEN, CDR2 SYDVKM. The CDR3 nucleotides are TGTGCCAGCAGTTCGGCGGGAGGAGCTCGGGAGACCCAGTACTTC. It is translated as CASSSAGGARETQYF.

This CDR3 reads CASSYREAKAFF. The CDR3 DNA reads TGTGCCAGCAGCTACCGGGAGGCAAAAGCTTTCTTT. The gene calls are TRBV7-9 and TRBJ1-1; no definite D call. Trimming shortened V by 4 bases and J by 9 bases, and 12 bases separated the two germline ends. The CDR3 is made up of 12 amino acids. Germline V lookup: CDR1 SEHNR, CDR2 FQNEAQ (reference sequence).

A remark on this clonotype: This may be a read error: a much more frequent sequence differs by one nucleotide. The chain carries TRBV29-1 and TRBJ1-1; unclear D gene. The CDR3 totals 12 residues. From germline, CDR1 is SQVTM and CDR2 ANQGSEA. Trimming pared 6 bases from V and 1 base from J, leaving 9 bases between. The CDR3 sequence: CSVVMGNTEAFF. Here the CDR3 DNA reads TGCAGCGTAGTTATGGGGAACACTGAAGCTTTCTTT.

This clonotype has only a few counts. V and J are TRBV11-2 and TRBJ2-1; 8 nucleotides agree with TRBD2. The CDR3 has 17 amino acids. J was trimmed by 0 bases and V by 0 bases; bases with no gene match: 4. Germline lookup yields CDR1 SGHAT and CDR2 FQNNGV. CDR3 bases: TGTGCCAGCAGCTTAGAAGCGGGGGTTAGCTCCTACAATGAGCAGTTCTTC. Translating gives CASSLEAGVSSYNEQFF.

This clonotype was seen a handful of times. The gene calls are TRBV20-1 and TRBJ2-7; 10 bases fit TRBD2. Germline-derived CDR1 and CDR2 are DFQATT and SNEGSKA (reference sequence). The V and J ends lost 1 base and 5 bases, in that order; junction bases with no gene match: 11. This CDR3 region has 16 residues. This CDR3 reads CSARGEPSGSTDEQYF. The CDR3 DNA reads TGCAGTGCTAGAGGTGAGCCTAGCGGGAGTACCGACGAGCAGTACTTC.

This chain joins TRBV5-1 and TRBJ2-4, with unresolved D. The end of the DNA fits TRBJ2-7 better, so the J call may be wrong. This CDR3 has 14 residues. Per germline, CDR1 SGHRS and CDR2 YFSETQ. CDR3 in amino acids: CASSNRVFFYEQYF. In DNA, the CDR3 is TGCGCCAGCAGTAATAGGGTATTTTTCTACGAGCAGTACTTC.

V gene TRBV14 combines with J gene TRBJ1-1; D ambiguous. V lost 4 bases and J lost 1, with 16 bases in between. Germline V gene data show CDR1 as SGHDN and CDR2 as FVKESK. This CDR3 contains 16 residues. CDR3 coding DNA: TGTGCCAGCAGCCTCAAGATGTTATCGGGGAACACTGAAGCTTTCTTT. It codes for CASSLKMLSGNTEAFF.

The genes are TRBV20-1 and TRBJ2-5, with 8 bases aligning to TRBD1. With V trimmed by 5 bases and J by 5 bases, 13 bases remained unmatched. CDR1 DFQATT and CDR2 SNEGSKA come from the germline V gene (reference sequence). This CDR3 has 15 amino acids. CDR3 DNA sequence: TGCAGTGCTCCAAGATCGGACAGGGACGGGGAGACCCAGTACTTC. This encodes CSAPRSDRDGETQYF.

In this sample, this clonotype turned up a few times. The rearrangement uses TRBV12-3 or TRBV12-4 and TRBJ1-2, with no clear D. V lost 0 bases, J lost 5 bases, and 16 bases lay in between. The CDR3 is 16 amino acids. CDR3 coding DNA: TGTGCCAGCAGTTTAGCCCCCTCCCTCGTTAGTTATGGCTACACCTTC. Protein sequence: CASSLAPSLVSYGYTF.

This clonotype has more than one count but fewer than ten. V gene TRBV20-1 combines with J gene TRBJ1-1; D is undetermined. V lost 0 bases, J lost 1 base, and 6 bases lay in between. The germline CDR1 and CDR2 sequences are DFQATT and SNEGSKA (reference sequence). The CDR3 has 13 residues. CDR3: CSAREYGNTEAFF. The CDR3 DNA reads TGCAGTGCTAGAGAATACGGGAACACTGAAGCTTTCTTT.

This clonotype was seen a few times. V usage is TRBV6-1 and J usage is TRBJ1-1, with 7 bases identical to TRBD1. The germline gives CDR1 MNHNS, CDR2 SASEGT. CDR3 length: 14 amino acids. V lost 4 bases to trimming and J lost 1 base; unmatched junction nucleotides: 3. The CDR3 DNA sequence: TGTGCCAGCAGTGCCAGGACAGGGAACACTGAAGCTTTCTTT. It yields the protein CASSARTGNTEAFF.